These 9 T cell receptor beta chains were sequenced from one sample in a study of blood T cells in healthy people across ages. The second PCR ran about 6 to 11 cycles with a sample-barcoded 5' primer and J-beta primers. TCRdb re-derived calls from the 5' RACE reads in MiXCR, one entry per CDR3 protein. Of about 940,000 distinct CDR3 sequences in the sample, 40% to 60% were seen once. The sample was blood. These receptors came from a man in his thirties or forties in good health.

The V call is TRBV11-2, the J call TRBJ2-7; D gene uncertain. The V and J ends lost 5 bases and 3 bases respectively, with 11 bases between them. This CDR3 contains 13 residues. Germline V CDR1 and CDR2: SGHAT, FQNNGV. Here the CDR3 reads CASSVKTGYEQYF. The DNA for the CDR3 is TGTGCCAGCAGCGTTAAAACGGGCTACGAGCAGTACTTC.

This CDR3 is CASSVQIDRDEAFF. CDR3 in DNA: TGTGCCAGCAGTGTCCAGATTGACAGGGACGAAGCTTTCTTT. The chain is built from TRBV6-1 and TRBJ1-1; 7 bases are a match to TRBD1. The CDR3 has 14 residues. Unmatched junction bases numbered 10, after V lost 4 bases and J lost 8 bases. In germline, CDR1 is MNHNS, CDR2 SASEGT.

This clonotype was detected many times. J is TRBJ2-3 and V is TRBV5-1; D gene uncertain. This CDR3 spans 15 amino acids. The V gene's germline CDR1 is SGHRS and CDR2 YFSETQ. With 2 bases removed from V and 1 base from J, the gap between germline ends came to 11 bases. CDR3 in DNA: TGCGCCAGCAGCTTTTTAAGGCCCGGCACAGATACGCAGTATTTT. This encodes CASSFLRPGTDTQYF.

Notes on this clonotype: One end of the junction fails to match germline, which may point to a read error. The chain combines TRBV25-1 with TRBJ1-1; maybe TRBD1 (5 bases). The CDR3 loop spans 13 amino acids. The germline V gene has CDR1 MGHDK and CDR2 SYGVNS. CDR3 loop: CASVRRENTEAFF. In DNA, the CDR3 is TGTGCCAGTGTCCGCAGGGAGAACACTGAGGCTTTCTTT.

In its sample, this clonotype was seen a few times. The V and J genes are TRBV6-2 or TRBV6-3 and TRBJ2-3; D is unclear. Germline V gene sequence: CDR1 MNHEY, CDR2 SVGEGT. CDR3 size: 16 residues. V was shortened by 0 bases and J by 2 bases, with 12 bases between the two germline ends. CDR3 in amino acids: CASSYSSSGFTDTQYF. In DNA form, the CDR3 reads TGTGCCAGCAGTTACTCGAGTTCCGGGTTCACAGATACGCAGTATTTT.

V usage is TRBV10-1 and J usage is TRBJ2-7; D unresolved. Looked up from germline, CDR1 is WNHNN and CDR2 is SYGVQD (reference sequence). The V end lost 8 bases, the J end lost 10 bases, and 21 bases lay between the germline ends. The CDR3 has 13 amino acids. The CDR3 loop reads CASHPGLLKPQYF. CDR3 coding DNA: TGCGCCAGCCACCCGGGCTTGCTGAAGCCCCAGTACTTC.

The rearrangement uses TRBV6-5 and TRBJ1-5; D not resolved. Per germline, CDR1 MNHEY and CDR2 SVGAGI. The V end lost 4 bases, the J end lost 2 bases, and 12 bases lay between the germline ends. The CDR3 has 15 residues. CDR3 nucleotide sequence: TGTGCCAGCAGTTTGACCCATCTAGGCAATCAGCCCCAGCATTTT. It specifies CASSLTHLGNQPQHF.

This clonotype was recorded at least ten times. CDR3 DNA sequence: TGTGCCAGCAGTTTACTACAGCGTAACACTGAAGCTTTCTTT. Translating gives CASSLLQRNTEAFF. V and J are TRBV28 and TRBJ1-1; no reliable D call. The CDR3 runs to 14 residues. Germline V gene data show CDR1 as MDHEN and CDR2 as SYDVKM. V was clipped by 2 bases and J by 2 bases, with 9 bases between them.

The chain uses TRBV10-3 and TRBJ2-3; 10 nucleotides line up with TRBD2. The V and J ends lost 10 bases and 3 bases, in that order; junction bases with no gene match: 10. Looked up from germline, CDR1 is ENHRY and CDR2 is SYGVKD. The CDR3 runs to 15 residues. In nucleotides, the CDR3 is TGTGCCACTACCTCACTAGCGGGGCCTACAGATACGCAGTATTTT. This encodes CATTSLAGPTDTQYF.